What follows are 21 T cell receptor beta chains derived from one specimen sequenced in a study of OX40 agonist ivuxolimab in advanced cancers. Here immunoSEQ multiplex PCR was the method, and the copy in TCRdb shows in-frame clones only, minus some. The table includes tens of thousands of clones, about 92% detected once. The input for sequencing was CD4+ or CD8+ T cells sorted from blood, taken in a trial of the OX40 agonist ivuxolimab. All receptors derive from an adult with an advanced solid tumor such as melanoma, head and neck, liver or kidney cancer.

The rearrangement links TRBV19 to TRBJ1-4, with D unclear. Deletions cut 3 bases from V and 4 bases from J, with 18 bases between. This CDR3 contains 17 residues. Germline V gene sequence: CDR1 LNHDA, CDR2 SQIVND (reference sequence). CDR3 in DNA: TGTGCCAGTAGTATGGGTCTTTCGGCAATCGATAATGAAAAACTGTTTTTT. Amino acid sequence: CASSMGLSAIDNEKLFF.

The chain combines TRBV29-1 with TRBJ2-5; D unresolved. CDR3 length equals 11 residues. Deletions cut 2 bases from V and 6 bases from J, with 7 bases between. Germline CDR1 reads SQVTM; CDR2 reads ANQGSEA. The CDR3: CSVEYLQTQYF. The CDR3 coding sequence is TGCAGCGTTGAATATCTTCAGACCCAGTACTTC.

This chain links TRBV18 with TRBJ1-1, with 11 positions matching TRBD1. The CDR3 consists of 17 residues. CDR1 KGHSH and CDR2 LQKENI come from the germline V gene. The trim removed 2 bases at V and 4 bases at J, leaving 9 bases unmatched. CDR3 DNA: TGTGCCAGCTCACCAACGCAGCAAGGGACAGGGGGCACTGAAGCTTTCTTT. The encoded protein is CASSPTQQGTGGTEAFF.

V gene TRBV6-5 combines with J gene TRBJ1-2; 7 bases map to TRBD1. V was clipped by 6 bases and J by 6 bases; unmatched bases: 13. From germline, CDR1 is MNHEY and CDR2 SVGAGI. The length of the CDR3 is 15 residues. Written as DNA, the CDR3 is TGTGCCAGCAGCCCGATCGACAGGGAAGCCCATGGCTACACCTTC. This sequence encodes CASSPIDREAHGYTF.

The gene calls are TRBV11-1 and TRBJ1-1; D gene uncertain. V lost 5 bases, J lost 1 base, and 8 bases lay in between. The CDR3 extends over 13 amino acids. In germline, CDR1 is SGHAT, CDR2 FQDESV (reference sequence). The CDR3 protein is CASSEGRNTEAFF. The CDR3 DNA is TGTGCCAGCAGCGAAGGTCGGAACACTGAAGCTTTCTTT.

Regarding this clone: Other DNA sequences in the same sample also yield this CDR3. V is TRBV5-1 and J is TRBJ2-1; 11 bases are a match to TRBD2. The V gene end was trimmed by 7 bases and the J gene end by 8 bases; junction bases not matched to a gene: 11. This CDR3 has 15 amino acids. Looked up from germline, CDR1 is SGHRS and CDR2 is YFSETQ. This chain's CDR3 is CASQLAGANIYEQFF. In DNA form, the CDR3 reads TGCGCCAGCCAACTAGCGGGGGCCAACATCTATGAGCAGTTCTTC.

The chain carries TRBV28 and TRBJ1-4; no clear D gene. This CDR3 is 13 amino acids long. The V end was cut by 6 bases, the J end by 8 bases, with 13 bases between. Per germline, CDR1 MDHEN and CDR2 SYDVKM. CDR3 amino acids: CASRGKEWEKLFF. In DNA, the CDR3 is TGTGCCAGCAGGGGGAAGGAGTGGGAAAAACTGTTTTTT.

The chain joins TRBV7-9 to TRBJ2-1, with 11 bases lining up with TRBD2. The CDR3 loop spans 14 amino acids. CDR1 is SEHNR and CDR2 is FQNEAQ in the germline V gene (reference sequence). The ends lost 6 bases at V and 10 bases at J; junction bases unmatched: 8. The CDR3 region has the DNA TGTGCCAGCAGAAATAGCGGGGGGGCGGTGGAGCAGTTCTTC. Translated, it gives CASRNSGGAVEQFF.

The rearrangement uses TRBV6-1 and TRBJ1-3, with TRBD1 matching 10 bases. CDR1 and CDR2 from the germline V gene are MNHNS and SASEGT. The CDR3 is made up of 16 amino acids. Unmatched junction bases numbered 6, after V lost 2 bases and J lost 5 bases. The CDR3 loop reads CASSELGTGVRNTIYF. CDR3 DNA sequence: TGTGCCAGCAGTGAATTAGGGACAGGGGTACGAAACACCATATATTTT.

This chain uses TRBV5-1 with TRBJ1-2, with TRBD1 matching 7 bases. With 4 bases clipped from V and 3 bases from J, the junction kept 9 bases outside the gene matches. This CDR3 spans 15 amino acids. CDR1 and CDR2 (germline): SGHRS, YFSETQ. The CDR3 protein is CASSLSETGYYGYTF. The CDR3 bases are TGCGCCAGCAGCCTGTCCGAGACAGGGTACTATGGCTACACCTTC.

The chain carries TRBV6-1 and TRBJ2-5; tentative D call: TRBD1 (5 bases). The length of the CDR3 is 15 residues. The V gene's germline CDR1 is MNHNS and CDR2 SASEGT. V shed 6 bases and J shed 2 bases, with 16 bases lying between them. The CDR3 is CASRARQTSQETQYF. CDR3 bases: TGTGCCAGCAGGGCGCGACAGACGTCGCAAGAGACCCAGTACTTC.

The rearrangement joins TRBV6-1 to TRBJ1-5; perhaps TRBD1 as D (6 bases). The V and J ends lost 3 bases and 2 bases respectively, with 14 bases between them. There are 16 residues in the CDR3. Germline CDR1 MNHNS, CDR2 SASEGT. The CDR3 sequence: CASSDNWGARNQPQHF. The CDR3 DNA is TGTGCCAGCAGTGATAATTGGGGGGCTCGCAATCAGCCCCAGCATTTT.

The J gene is TRBJ1-3, the V gene TRBV18; maybe TRBD1 (6 bases). V was clipped by 0 bases and J by 9 bases, with 12 bases between them. Germline lookup yields CDR1 KGHSH and CDR2 LQKENI. CDR3 length: 14 residues. Here the CDR3 DNA reads TGTGCCAGCTCACCACCGGGGGCCTATGGCACCATATATTTT. Protein sequence: CASSPPGAYGTIYF.

The genes are TRBV5-1 and TRBJ2-7; the D gene is possibly TRBD1 (6 bases). V lost 0 bases, J lost 3 bases, and 10 bases lay in between. Germline V gene lookup returns CDR1 SGHRS and CDR2 YFSETQ. The CDR3 is 14 residues long. DNA of the CDR3: TGCGCCAGCAGCTTGGGTCTACAGGGCTACGAGCAGTACTTC. This codes for CASSLGLQGYEQYF.

V gene TRBV7-2 combines with J gene TRBJ1-2, with 9 bases lining up with TRBD1. The germline V gene has CDR1 SGHTA and CDR2 FQGNSA. V trimming: 3 bases; J trimming: 7 bases; junction bases outside the gene matches: 12. This CDR3 has 16 residues. This chain's CDR3 is CASSLGSLQGASGYTF. The CDR3 nucleotides are TGTGCCAGCAGCTTGGGCTCATTACAGGGGGCATCTGGCTACACCTTC.

The J gene is TRBJ2-7, the V gene TRBV28; no clear D. Trimming took off 6 bases at V and 4 bases at J, with 4 bases between the two ends. The CDR3 extends over 10 amino acids. CDR1 and CDR2 (germline): MDHEN, SYDVKM. The chain's CDR3 is CASSNYEQYF. CDR3 DNA sequence: TGTGCCAGCAGCAATTACGAGCAGTACTTC.

The rearrangement links TRBV19 to TRBJ1-5, with a weak D call TRBD1 (5 bases). This CDR3 has 13 amino acids. The germline V gene has CDR1 LNHDA and CDR2 SQIVND (reference sequence). V was pared by 10 bases and J by 7 bases, with 17 bases between. CDR3 DNA: TGTGCCACTCAGGGCAGTAATTGGCAGCCCCAGCATTTT. This translates into CATQGSNWQPQHF.

The chain recombines TRBV7-9 with TRBJ1-2; D is perhaps TRBD1 (6 bases). Trimming took off 5 bases at V and 2 bases at J, with 18 bases between the two ends. CDR3 length equals 16 residues. Germline V lookup: CDR1 SEHNR, CDR2 FQNEAQ (reference sequence). CDR3: CASSQGPDRGNYGYTF. The CDR3 DNA reads TGTGCCAGCAGCCAGGGACCAGATAGGGGGAACTATGGCTACACCTTC.

The genes are TRBV5-6 and TRBJ2-7, with 12 nucleotides matching TRBD1. The CDR3 spans 13 residues. The germline V gene encodes CDR1 SGHDT and CDR2 YYEEEE. With V trimmed by 6 bases and J by 5 bases, 3 bases remained unmatched. Here the CDR3 reads CASMGQGANEQYF. The CDR3 DNA reads TGTGCCAGCATGGGACAGGGGGCAAACGAGCAGTACTTC. Drawing the rest from reference TRBV5-6 and TRBJ2-7, the complete variable domain is DAGVTQSPTHLIKTRGQQVTLRCSPKSGHDTVSWYQQALGQGPQFIFQYYEEEERQRGNFPDRFSGHQFPNYSSELNVNALLLGDSALYLCASMGQGANEQYFGPGTRLTVT.

The rearrangement links TRBV7-2 to TRBJ2-7; perhaps TRBD2 as D (5 bases). Germline CDR1 is SGHTA and CDR2 is FQGNSA. V was clipped by 5 bases and J by 0 bases, with 14 bases between them. CDR3 length: 15 amino acids. The CDR3 DNA is TGTGCCAGCAGCCCTACTAGTGTCAGCTCCTACGAGCAGTACTTC. It encodes CASSPTSVSSYEQYF.

The genes are TRBV19 and TRBJ2-5, with 7 bases that match TRBD1. Trimming at V came to 2 bases and at J to 7 bases, leaving 16 bases not matched to a gene. CDR3 length: 17 amino acids. The germline CDR1 and CDR2 sequences are LNHDA and SQIVND (reference sequence). CDR3 DNA sequence: TGTGCCAGTAGTATAAACCCGGGACAGTATACCCCGCCGACCCAGTACTTC. Residues: CASSINPGQYTPPTQYF.